This TCR beta chain was profiled in a study of T-cell memory formation after mild COVID-19. TCRdb recomputed calls from the 5' RACE reads with MiXCR, one row per CDR3 protein. This sample yields about 360,000 distinct CDR3 sequences, of which about 15% are seen a single time; approximately 20% belongs to the top ten. This clonotype was picked up a small number of times. Trimming cost V 9 bases and J 4 bases; bases outside gene matches: 4. The CDR3 has 14 residues. Germline-derived CDR1 and CDR2 are KGHDR and SFDVKD. The V gene is TRBV24-1, the J gene TRBJ2-3; 12 positions agree with TRBD1. Sequencing was carried out using PBMCs or a T cell subset sorted from them (not recorded which). This receptor was taken from a man aged 18-30 years who had mild COVID-19 (a few samples of this study predate the infection). Cell type and time point are not known. The chain's CDR3 is CATSGTGGPDTQYF. The CDR3 DNA reads TGTGCCACCTCCGGGACAGGGGGCCCAGATACGCAGTATTTT.